Detailed here is one T cell receptor beta chain. Its specificity is not known. One end of the junction fails to match germline, which may point to a read error. The authors ran a second PCR of about 7 to 11 cycles using a sample-barcoded 5' primer and a J-beta primer mix. Each cDNA molecule carried a tag from a template-switch adaptor that contained 12 random nucleotides. A single record per CDR3 protein comes from TCRdb applying MiXCR to the 5' RACE reads. This sample has over 1.5 million distinct CDR3 sequences, with about 50% found just once. This specimen comes from a study of blood T cells in healthy people across ages. The germline V gene has CDR1 SGDLS and CDR2 YYNGEE. The CDR3 length is 15 residues. Overall study findings and caveats: Diversity of TCR beta correlated strongly with naive T cell percentage. Not knowing donor CMV status may have confounded expanded clonotype changes.

Donation came from healthy Caucasian individuals in Russia who were aged about 6 to 100. The chain links TRBV9 to TRBJ2-2; 7 nucleotides agree with TRBD1. The receptor comes from a woman aged 35 to 49 in good health. Sequencing input: blood. In nucleotides, the CDR3 is TGTGCCGGCAGCCCGAGTACAGGGGTCACCGGGGAGCTGTTTTTT. It is translated as CAGSPSTGVTGELFF. The full variable domain, rest sourced from reference TRBV9 and TRBJ2-2, is DSGVTQTPKHLITATGQRVTLRCSPRSGDLSVYWYQQSLDQGLQFLIQYYNGEERAKGNILERFSAQQFPDLHSELNLSSLELGDSALYFCAGSPSTGVTGELFFGEGSRLTVL.